The 17 T cell receptor beta chains listed next were all sequenced from one sample in a study of blood T cell repertoires in COVID-19. The protocol was immunoSEQ multiplex PCR, while the TCRdb copy is restricted to in-frame clones and leaves out a portion. The data hold about 90,000 clones, with around four fifths observed a single time. The material sequenced was peripheral blood. The receptors come from a woman aged 80 or over with acute or convalescent COVID-19.

The CDR3 spells CASSQDRGRGGNYGYTF. The CDR3 DNA is TGTGCCAGCAGCCAAGACAGGGGGCGTGGGGGAAACTATGGCTACACCTTC. The V call is TRBV3-1 (or the pseudogene TRBV3-2), the J call TRBJ1-2, with TRBD1 matching over 8 bases. The CDR3 is 17 residues long. The ends lost 0 bases at V and 2 bases at J; junction bases unmatched: 8. Germline values: CDR1 LGHDT, CDR2 YNNKEL (reference sequence).

J is TRBJ2-5 and V is TRBV19; 11 nucleotides match TRBD2. Germline assignment: CDR1 LNHDA and CDR2 SQIVND (reference sequence). The CDR3 extends over 15 amino acids. The ends lost 5 bases at V and 7 bases at J; junction bases unmatched: 9. The CDR3 sequence: CASSAYSGTSGTQYF. The CDR3 bases are TGTGCCAGTAGTGCCTATTCCGGGACTAGCGGGACCCAGTACTTC.

The CDR3 region has the DNA TGTGCCAGCAGCTTTTCCGGGGCCGGGGGAGAAAAACTGTTTTTT. Its translation: CASSFSGAGGEKLFF. This chain links TRBV5-4 with TRBJ1-4; the D gene is possibly TRBD1 (5 bases). V was pared by 2 bases and J by 8 bases, with 16 bases between. This CDR3 region has 15 residues. Germline CDR1 reads SGHNT; CDR2 reads YYREEE (reference sequence).

The chain links TRBV27 to TRBJ2-7; weak D call: TRBD2 (7 bases). The V gene lost 4 bases and the J gene lost 2 bases, with 21 bases spanning the gap. The CDR3 is 17 residues long. CDR1 is MNHEY, CDR2 SMNVEV, per germline (reference sequence). The CDR3 nucleotides read TGTGCCAGCAGTTCATTAATTGAGGGGGGGGGACCCTACGAGCAGTACTTC. Residues: CASSSLIEGGGPYEQYF.

The CDR3 spells CASSAGPLGNTIYF. CDR3 nucleotides: TGTGCCAGCAGCGCGGGGCCCCTAGGAAACACCATATATTTT. The genes are TRBV28 and TRBJ1-3, with D possibly TRBD1 on 5 matching bases. Germline V gene data show CDR1 as MDHEN and CDR2 as SYDVKM. Trimming pared 6 bases from V and 4 bases from J, leaving 13 bases between. This CDR3 is 14 amino acids long.

The chain employs TRBV11-3 and TRBJ2-5; TRBD1 aligns across 8 bases. This CDR3 comprises 16 residues. The V gene end was trimmed by 6 bases and the J gene end by 7 bases; junction bases not matched to a gene: 16. Germline V lookup: CDR1 SGHNT, CDR2 YENEEA. CDR3 region: CASSSVQGAQGGTQYF. In DNA, the CDR3 is TGTGCCAGCAGTTCGGTCCAGGGGGCGCAGGGAGGGACCCAGTACTTC.

The chain employs TRBV6-5 and TRBJ2-7; TRBD2 might be the D (7 bases). The V gene lost 7 bases and the J gene lost 5 bases, with 18 bases spanning the gap. The germline V gene encodes CDR1 MNHEY and CDR2 SVGAGI. The CDR3 has 14 residues. The chain's CDR3 is CASTTQRGGNEQYF. CDR3 nucleotide sequence: TGTGCCAGCACCACACAAAGGGGGGGGAACGAGCAGTACTTC.

The chain employs TRBV18 and TRBJ1-6; possible D gene TRBD1, 5 bases. The CDR3 extends over 16 amino acids. Germline CDR1 is KGHSH and CDR2 is LQKENI. Trimming pared 3 bases from V and 6 bases from J, leaving 15 bases between. In nucleotides, the CDR3 is TGTGCCAGCTCACCCCCGACAGACCTGGGTAATTCACCCCTCCACTTT. It encodes CASSPPTDLGNSPLHF.

The chain combines TRBV6-5 with TRBJ2-3; unclear D gene. Between the trimmed V and J ends, which lost 6 bases and 0 bases, there was a span of 13 bases. Germline V gene data show CDR1 as MNHEY and CDR2 as SVGAGI. The CDR3 is made up of 15 amino acids. In DNA form, the CDR3 reads TGTGCCAGCAGGACCTCAGGTTCTAGCACAGATACGCAGTATTTT. This codes for CASRTSGSSTDTQYF.

This clone was observed a handful of times. At the DNA level, this CDR3 is encoded by other sequences in the same sample as well. The V and J genes are TRBV27 and TRBJ1-5; D is uncertain. This CDR3 has 14 amino acids. Trimming pared 5 bases from V and 4 bases from J, leaving 12 bases between. Germline V gene lookup returns CDR1 MNHEY and CDR2 SMNVEV (reference sequence). CDR3 sequence reads: CASSPRPGNQPQHF. DNA of the CDR3: TGTGCCAGCAGTCCCAGACCGGGGAATCAGCCCCAGCATTTT.

V is TRBV28 and J is TRBJ2-7, with a weak D call TRBD2 (7 bases). The germline gives CDR1 MDHEN, CDR2 SYDVKM. Trimming removed 6 bases from V and 0 bases from J, with 15 bases in between. The CDR3 extends over 15 amino acids. The CDR3 here is CASRLPGGFSYEQYF. In DNA, the CDR3 is TGTGCCAGCAGACTTCCGGGGGGCTTCTCCTACGAGCAGTACTTC.

V gene TRBV9 combines with J gene TRBJ1-1; D is ambiguous. This CDR3 spans 15 amino acids. V lost 0 bases, J lost 1 base, and 10 bases lay in between. In germline, CDR1 is SGDLS, CDR2 YYNGEE. Written as DNA, the CDR3 is TGTGCCAGCAGCGTAGCTGGACTACAGAACACTGAAGCTTTCTTT. Its translation: CASSVAGLQNTEAFF.

The V call is TRBV18, the J call TRBJ2-1; 7 nucleotides line up with TRBD1. CDR3 size: 17 residues. Germline loops: CDR1 KGHSH, CDR2 LQKENI. V lost 1 base, J lost 8 bases, and 14 bases stayed unmatched. The CDR3 here is CASSPLSPGTAGYEQFF. For the CDR3, the DNA is TGTGCCAGCTCACCACTCTCCCCAGGGACAGCAGGATATGAGCAGTTCTTC.

This clone is a singleton in its sample. The CDR3 region has the DNA TGTGCCAGCAGCCAAGATGACGGGGGGGCGGGAGATACGCAGTATTTT. Translation: CASSQDDGGAGDTQYF. The J gene is TRBJ2-3, the V gene TRBV4-2; 8 bases agree with TRBD2. Germline V lookup: CDR1 LGHNA, CDR2 YNFKEQ. V lost 0 bases and J lost 5; bases outside the gene matches: 7. CDR3 length: 16 residues.

The CDR3 DNA follows: TGTGCCACCAGTGAGTCAGGTCTGGAGCAGTTCTTC. Protein sequence: CATSESGLEQFF. The chain is built from TRBV24-1 and TRBJ2-1; no firm D call. CDR3 length: 12 amino acids. Germline V gives CDR1 KGHDR, CDR2 SFDVKD. With 4 bases removed from V and 10 bases from J, the gap between germline ends came to 10 bases.

V is TRBV12-3 or TRBV12-4 and J is TRBJ1-4, with 8 bases fitting TRBD1. This CDR3 comprises 13 residues. The trim removed 6 bases at V and 7 bases at J, leaving 4 bases unmatched. CDR3 bases: TGTGCCAGCAGGAAAACAGGGGGTGAAAAACTGTTTTTT. As protein: CASRKTGGEKLFF.

CDR3 loop: CASTRLGGGAAETQYF. The CDR3 DNA sequence: TGCGCCAGCACACGGCTGGGCGGGGGGGCGGCAGAGACCCAGTACTTC. The chain recombines TRBV5-1 with TRBJ2-5, with 9 nucleotides matching TRBD2. J gave up 4 bases and V 6 bases, and 13 bases lay outside the gene matches. CDR1 and CDR2 from the germline V gene are SGHRS and YFSETQ. The CDR3 is 16 residues long.